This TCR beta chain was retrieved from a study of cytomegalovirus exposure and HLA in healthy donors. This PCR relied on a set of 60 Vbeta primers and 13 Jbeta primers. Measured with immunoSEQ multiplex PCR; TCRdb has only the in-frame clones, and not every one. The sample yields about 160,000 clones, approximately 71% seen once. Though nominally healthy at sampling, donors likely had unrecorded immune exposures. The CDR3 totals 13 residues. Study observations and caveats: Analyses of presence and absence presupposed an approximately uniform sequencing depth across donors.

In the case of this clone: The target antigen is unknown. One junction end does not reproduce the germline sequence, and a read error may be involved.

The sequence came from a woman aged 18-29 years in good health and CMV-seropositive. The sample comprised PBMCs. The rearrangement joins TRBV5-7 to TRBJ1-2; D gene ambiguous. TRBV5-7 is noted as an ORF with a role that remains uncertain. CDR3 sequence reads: CASSLTAYYGYAF. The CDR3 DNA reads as TGTGCCAGCAGCTTAACCGCTTACTATGGCTACGCCTTC.